Each of the 16 T cell receptor beta chains below was sequenced from the same sample in a study of cytotoxic CD8 clonotypes in ibrutinib-treated CLL. Only in-frame clones appear in the TCRdb table, and some are missing; sequencing was by immunoSEQ multiplex PCR. The sample carries approximately 90,000 clones, around 77% recorded once. The sample in question was PBMCs, obtained after 24 months of ibrutinib treatment. These receptors were taken from a human donor with chronic lymphocytic leukemia.

This chain links TRBV27 with TRBJ2-3; D not resolved. V dropped 0 bases and J dropped 2 bases, with 12 bases sitting between them. CDR1 is MNHEY and CDR2 is SMNVEV in the germline V gene (reference sequence). This CDR3 spans 16 amino acids. The CDR3 loop is CASSLSTVRSTDTQYF. As DNA, the CDR3 is TGTGCCAGCAGTTTATCGACGGTCCGCTCCACAGATACGCAGTATTTT.

This chain joins TRBV9 and TRBJ2-5, with 9 bases fitting TRBD2. This CDR3 is 16 amino acids long. From germline, CDR1 is SGDLS and CDR2 YYNGEE. V trimming: 3 bases; J trimming: 2 bases; junction bases outside the gene matches: 8. This CDR3 is CASSDLAGDSQETQYF. The CDR3 bases are TGTGCCAGCAGCGACTTAGCGGGGGATTCTCAAGAGACCCAGTACTTC.

The chain employs TRBV5-1 and TRBJ2-1; a possible D gene is TRBD1 (6 bases). This CDR3 has 15 residues. Germline CDR1 is SGHRS and CDR2 is YFSETQ. Trimming pared 0 bases from V and 8 bases from J, leaving 15 bases between. As DNA, the CDR3 is TGCGCCAGCAGCTTGGGAGGGGGAACTGGGGATGAGCAGTTCTTC. Translating it yields CASSLGGGTGDEQFF.

The chain couples TRBV19 to TRBJ2-7; D unclear. The V end was cut by 6 bases, the J end by 0 bases, with 6 bases between. Germline CDR1 is LNHDA and CDR2 is SQIVND (reference sequence). CDR3 length equals 12 residues. CDR3 DNA sequence: TGTGCCAGTAGCTCAAGCTCCTACGAGCAGTACTTC. Residues: CASSSSSYEQYF.

This clone was found once. The gene calls are TRBV7-6 and TRBJ1-3, with D possibly matching TRBD1 (6 bases). In germline, CDR1 is SGHVS, CDR2 FNYEAQ. Trimming took off 4 bases at V and 1 base at J, with 14 bases between the two ends. There are 16 residues in the CDR3. CDR3 in DNA: TGTGCCAGCAGCTCTTCGACAGGAAAATCTGGAAACACCATATATTTT. Translation gives CASSSSTGKSGNTIYF.

The chain has TRBV2 and TRBJ1-2, with TRBD1 identical over 10 bases. Germline-derived CDR1 and CDR2 are SNHLY and FYNNEI. J lost 6 bases, V lost 6 bases, and 4 bases had no gene match. The CDR3 spans 13 residues. The CDR3 DNA is TGTGCCAGCAGGCTCGGGACAGGGGATGGCTACACCTTC. Its protein product is CASRLGTGDGYTF.

The chain is built from TRBV6-1 and TRBJ1-4; possible D gene TRBD1, 6 bases. CDR3 length equals 15 residues. The V end lost 5 bases, the J end lost 4 bases, and 14 bases lay between the germline ends. The germline CDR1 and CDR2 sequences are MNHNS and SASEGT. CDR3 nucleotides: TGTGCCAGCAGTAATCCGGGACAAAGTAATGAAAAACTGTTTTTT. Translated: CASSNPGQSNEKLFF.

The chain employs TRBV7-2 and TRBJ2-7; 8 bases agree with TRBD2. The CDR3 runs 14 residues. Germline V lookup: CDR1 SGHTA, CDR2 FQGNSA. With 5 bases clipped from V and 4 bases from J, the junction kept 7 bases outside the gene matches. The CDR3 DNA sequence: TGTGCCAGCAGCCGACAGCGGGGGTTTTACGAGCAGTACTTC. It specifies CASSRQRGFYEQYF.

In DNA form, the CDR3 reads TGTGCCAGCAGGGTTGTCAGGGATTCCTACAATGAGCAGTTCTTC. It codes for CASRVVRDSYNEQFF. The rearrangement links TRBV28 to TRBJ2-1, with TRBD1 as a possible D gene (5 bases). The V gene's germline CDR1 is MDHEN and CDR2 SYDVKM. The CDR3 length is 15 residues. Between the trimmed V and J ends, which lost 6 bases and 1 base, there was a span of 13 bases.

The V call is TRBV6-6, the J call TRBJ2-3, with D possibly matching TRBD1 (5 bases). This CDR3 region has 14 residues. V lost 0 bases and J 7 bases, leaving 11 bases between the germline ends. Germline V gene sequence: CDR1 MNHNY, CDR2 SVGAGI (reference sequence). CDR3 sequence reads: CASSYSSRVNTQYF. The CDR3 DNA follows: TGTGCCAGCAGTTACTCTAGCAGGGTAAATACGCAGTATTTT.

This clone occurred a few times. This chain uses TRBV18 with TRBJ2-7; 14 bases agree with TRBD2. The CDR3 covers 16 residues. V lost 1 base and J lost 7; bases outside the gene matches: 6. CDR1 is KGHSH, CDR2 LQKENI, per germline. The CDR3 sequence: CASSPQGLAGAEEQYF. In nucleotides, the CDR3 is TGTGCCAGCTCACCACAGGGACTAGCGGGAGCTGAGGAGCAGTACTTC.

The rearrangement links TRBV7-6 to TRBJ1-6; D not certain. Germline lookup yields CDR1 SGHVS and CDR2 FNYEAQ. The CDR3 loop spans 16 amino acids. V lost 1 base, J lost 8 bases, and 15 bases lay in between. The CDR3: CASSLGEASWDSPLHF. The DNA of the CDR3 is TGTGCCAGCAGCTTAGGTGAGGCCTCGTGGGATTCACCCCTCCACTTT.

A few counts support this clone. The chain's CDR3 is CASSVVDEQFF. The CDR3 DNA follows: TGTGCCAGCAGTGTAGTGGATGAGCAGTTCTTC. This rearrangement joins TRBV25-1 to TRBJ2-1; D not resolved. The CDR3 runs to 11 residues. The germline gives CDR1 MGHDK, CDR2 SYGVNS. V shed 4 bases and J shed 8 bases, with 6 bases lying between them.

This clone was detected only a few times. The chain carries TRBV7-6 and TRBJ2-2, with 11 bases identical to TRBD2. This CDR3 contains 15 residues. Germline assignment: CDR1 SGHVS and CDR2 FNYEAQ. V lost 2 bases, J lost 5 bases, and 1 base stayed unmatched. This CDR3 reads CASSLTSGRTGELFF. Written as DNA, the CDR3 is TGTGCCAGCAGCTTAACTAGCGGGAGAACCGGGGAGCTGTTTTTT.

The chain links TRBV15 to TRBJ2-5; D is undetermined. Trimming stripped 0 bases from V and 4 bases from J, with 9 bases between. The length of the CDR3 is 14 residues. Germline V gene sequence: CDR1 LNHNV, CDR2 YYDKDF (reference sequence). CDR3 sequence: CATSRDSLRETQYF. The CDR3 DNA follows: TGTGCCACCAGCAGAGACTCCCTACGAGAGACCCAGTACTTC.

This sequence joins TRBV14 and TRBJ2-7, with D perhaps assigned TRBD1 or TRBD2 (5 bases each). Germline CDR1 is SGHDN and CDR2 is FVKESK. The CDR3 covers 12 residues. V lost 4 bases, J lost 5 bases, and 9 bases lay in between. This chain's CDR3 is CASSRGLDEQYF. As DNA, the CDR3 is TGTGCCAGCAGCCGGGGGTTAGACGAGCAGTACTTC.